This TCR beta chain was profiled in a study of blood T cells in healthy people across ages. The study's findings and limits: Across the age range, TCR beta diversity per million T cells fell in a roughly linear way. Long-lived donors had more naive CD4+ cells and higher diversity than aged donors.

Sample-barcoded 5' priming and a J-beta primer mix drove a second PCR of roughly 6 to 12 cycles. TCRdb ran MiXCR on the 5' RACE reads and lists one entry per CDR3 protein. This sample has 650,000 to 1,000,000 distinct CDR3 sequences, with around 36% found just once. This clonotype was observed at least ten times. Its specificity is unknown. This CDR3 spans 16 amino acids. CDR1 and CDR2 from the germline V gene are SGHDN and FVKESK. The trim removed 3 bases at V and 3 bases at J, leaving 9 bases unmatched. This TCR derives from a man aged 18 to 30 in good health. The specimen was blood. The chain links TRBV14 to TRBJ2-3, with 7 bases matching TRBD1. CDR3 in amino acids: CASSHGWDSMTDTQYF. In nucleotides, the CDR3 is TGTGCCAGCAGCCACGGCTGGGACAGCATGACAGATACGCAGTATTTT.